This T cell receptor beta chain was identified in a study of graft-versus-host responses after intestinal transplantation. Points from the study as a whole: There was an association between peak levels of circulating GvH clones and early post-transplant HvG declines. GvH clones surfaced in recipient marrow, some emerging earlier in ileum or blood.

TCRdb keeps only in-frame clones here, not all; method: immunoSEQ multiplex PCR. This table holds 80,000 to 100,000 clones, 91% found once. The CDR3 runs to 13 residues. CDR1 and CDR2 from the germline V gene are LGHNA and YNFKEQ. V lost 2 bases and J lost 10; bases outside the gene matches: 5. This clone was detected only once. The target antigen is unknown. This TCR was sampled from a human donor who was the organ donor for an intestinal transplant. This chain links TRBV4-2 with TRBJ2-1; 7 bases align to TRBD2. Material: unstimulated CD4+ T cells sorted from spleen or lymph node cells, obtained before transplant. In nucleotides, the CDR3 is TGTGCCAGCAGCCAACTAACTAGCGCGGAGCAGTTCTTC. Translating gives CASSQLTSAEQFF.